Shown below are 13 T cell receptor beta chains from a single sample sequenced in a study of tumor-infiltrating lymphocytes in primary liver carcinoma (TCRdb year 2017). Blood RNA was extracted from unsorted whole blood with TRIzol reagent; germline DNA came from the DNeasy Blood & Tissue kit. The listed sequencing device is Illumina HiSeq 2500. TCRbeta-specific cDNA was reverse-transcribed from 500 ng total RNA using a constant-region primer and ProtoScript II reverse transcriptase. TCRbeta libraries were built with three nested multiplex PCR rounds, a slightly modified ARM-PCR procedure. The first two PCR rounds used multiplex TRBV1-TRBV30 forward primers with a Cbeta reverse primer, each for 10 cycles. The public reads were quality trimmed at Q25 with fastp and then assembled into clones with MiXCR by TCRdb, keeping productive beta chains. Merged by CDR3 protein, the rows form single entries marked with the most common genes and DNA. This sample lists about 310,000 distinct CDR3 sequences; almost 60% were detected once. The top ten constitute about a sixth of the sample.

What was sequenced was peripheral blood. These receptors were collected from a woman aged 25 to 39 with primary liver carcinoma and hepatitis B virus infection.

On this clonotype itself: A much larger clone lies a single base off, so this may be a read error. This sequence joins TRBV29-1 and TRBJ2-3; D may be TRBD2 (6 bases). CDR3 length: 15 amino acids. Germline V gene data show CDR1 as SQVTM and CDR2 as ANQGSEA. The CDR3 here is CCVDHPEGFTDTQYF. The CDR3, as DNA: TGCTGCGTTGACCACCCGGAGGGGTTCACAGATACGCAGTATTTT.

The table lists this clonotype with many counts. The chain has TRBV12-3 or TRBV12-4 and TRBJ2-4, with a possible D match to TRBD1 (5 bases). With 5 bases removed from V and 3 bases from J, the gap between germline ends came to 14 bases. The CDR3 consists of 15 residues. The CDR3: CASSPREVVKNIQYF. In DNA form, the CDR3 reads TGTGCCAGCAGTCCCAGGGAAGTGGTCAAAAACATTCAGTACTTC.

The rearrangement joins TRBV28 to TRBJ1-4; D is unresolved. The CDR3 extends over 15 amino acids. Per germline, CDR1 MDHEN and CDR2 SYDVKM. The V end was cut by 7 bases, the J end by 4 bases, with 16 bases between. Written as DNA, the CDR3 is TGTGCCAGCACCCAAGTCGGAGTCCTTAATGAAAAACTGTTTTTT. Protein product: CASTQVGVLNEKLFF.

This clonotype was counted a single time. Given a much more abundant clone one base away, this may be a read error. V usage is TRBV5-6 and J usage is TRBJ2-1; 10 bases fit TRBD2. This CDR3 is built from 16 residues. Germline V gene sequence: CDR1 SGHDT, CDR2 YYEEEE. The CDR3: CASSLTSGVSYYEQFF. The CDR3 coding sequence is TGTGCCAGCAGCTTAACTAGCGGGGTCTCCTACTATGAGCAGTTCTTC.

In its sample, this clonotype was seen once. A much bigger clone sits one base away, suggesting this may be a read error. The chain employs TRBV29-1 and TRBJ1-1; 9 nucleotides align to TRBD1. The V gene's germline CDR1 is SQVTM and CDR2 ANQGSEA. CDR3 size: 14 residues. The CDR3 region is CSVSFGTGITGAFF. The CDR3 DNA is TGCAGCGTCTCTTTCGGGACAGGGATAACTGGAGCTTTCTTT.

Remarks on this clonotype: A much larger clonotype is one base distant, so this may be a read error. The chain employs TRBV29-1 and TRBJ2-6, with D unclear. The germline V gene has CDR1 SQVTM and CDR2 ANQGSEA. The V end was cut by 6 bases, the J end by 0 bases, with 9 bases between. There are 14 residues in the CDR3. Here the CDR3 DNA reads TGCAGCGTCCCTGACGGCTCTGGGGCCAACGTCCTGACTTTC. Translated: CSVPDGSGANVLTF.

A single count supports this clonotype. A clone one base away is much larger, so this may be a read error. The J gene is TRBJ2-7, the V gene TRBV12-3 or TRBV12-4; either TRBD1 or TRBD2 may fit D (5 bases each). The germline V and J ends were trimmed by 5 bases and 2 bases, with 16 bases remaining between them. This CDR3 comprises 15 residues. Here the CDR3 DNA reads TGTGCCAGCAGTCTCCAGGCAGGGACGACCTACGAGCAGTACTTC. The encoded protein is CASSLQAGTTYEQYF.

About this clonotype: Given the absence of the conserved phenylalanine or tryptophan at the CDR3 end, a read error is likely. V and J are TRBV13 and TRBJ2-7; the match to TRBD2 covers 10 bases. This CDR3 region has 16 residues. The germline CDR1 and CDR2 sequences are PRHDT and FYEKMQ (reference sequence). Trimming cost V 2 bases and J 5 bases; bases outside gene matches: 9. CDR3 loop: CASSLLAGGPINEQYS. As DNA, the CDR3 is TGTGCCAGCAGCTTATTAGCGGGAGGTCCTATCAACGAGCAGTACTCC.

Of note for this clonotype: It may be a read error: a sequence one base away is much more abundant. The rearrangement joins TRBV4-2 to TRBJ2-7, with D unresolved. The CDR3 is made up of 13 amino acids. The germline gives CDR1 LGHNA, CDR2 YNFKEQ. CDR3 sequence (DNA): TGTGCCGGCAGCCAAGGGCATTCCTACGAGCAGTACTTC. Its protein is CAGSQGHSYEQYF.

Comments on this clonotype: A much larger clonotype is one base distant, so this may be a read error. The rearrangement uses TRBV12-3 or TRBV12-4 and TRBJ2-2; weak D call: TRBD2 (6 bases). This CDR3 has 14 amino acids. The chain's CDR3 is CDSRLDPATGELFF. In DNA form, the CDR3 reads TGTGACAGCAGACTAGACCCTGCGACCGGGGAGCTGTTTTTT.

This clonotype was seen only a few times. The rearrangement uses TRBV5-6 and TRBJ1-5; possible D gene TRBD1, 5 bases. Trimming took off 0 bases at V and 6 bases at J, with 7 bases between the two ends. CDR3 length equals 13 residues. Per the germline V gene, CDR1 is SGHDT and CDR2 is YYEEEE. CDR3 nucleotides: TGTGCCAGCAGCTTGGGGGGCGGTCAGCCCCAGCATTTT. This codes for CASSLGGGQPQHF.

In its sample, this clonotype was seen a few times. The chain uses TRBV10-2 and TRBJ2-2; D gene ambiguous. The CDR3 loop spans 11 amino acids. Germline V gene data show CDR1 as WSHSY and CDR2 as SAAADI. Trimming stripped 2 bases from V and 10 bases from J, with 5 bases between. The CDR3 protein is CASSEVVELFF. CDR3 DNA: TGCGCCAGCAGTGAGGTGGTGGAGCTGTTTTTT.

Notes on this clonotype: Mismatch with germline at one junction end may stem from a read error. The gene calls are TRBV6-1 and TRBJ2-2, with D possibly being TRBD1 or TRBD2 (6 bases each). Germline assignment: CDR1 MNHNS and CDR2 SASEGT. There are 15 residues in the CDR3. CDR3: CVSRGSSGVAGELFF. DNA for the CDR3: TGTGTCAGCCGGGGGAGTTCAGGGGTCGCCGGGGAGCTGTTTTTT.